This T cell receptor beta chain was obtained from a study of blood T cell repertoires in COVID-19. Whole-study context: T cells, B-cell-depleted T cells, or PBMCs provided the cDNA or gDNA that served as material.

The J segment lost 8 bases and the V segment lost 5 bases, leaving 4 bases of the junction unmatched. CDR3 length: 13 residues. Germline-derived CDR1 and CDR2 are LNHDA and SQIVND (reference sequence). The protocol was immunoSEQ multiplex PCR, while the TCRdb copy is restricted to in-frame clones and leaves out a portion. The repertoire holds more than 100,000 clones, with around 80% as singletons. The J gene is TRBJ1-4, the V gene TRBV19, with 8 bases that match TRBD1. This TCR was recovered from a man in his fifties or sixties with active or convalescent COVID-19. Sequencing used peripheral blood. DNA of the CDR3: TGTGCCAGTAGTCTCGGACAGGGAGAAAAACTGTTTTTT. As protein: CASSLGQGEKLFF.